One sample yielded the 15 T cell receptor beta chains listed below, sequenced in a study of blood T cell repertoires in COVID-19. Repertoires were generated with immunoSEQ multiplex PCR, while TCRdb's copy carries only in-frame clones and drops some. The table records around 350,000 clones, more than 75% of them present only once. The sequencing sample was made of peripheral blood. These receptors all come from a human donor in a cohort sampled during active COVID-19.

The V and J genes are TRBV5-1 and TRBJ2-7; 7 positions match TRBD1. V gave up 0 bases and J gave up 4 bases; unmatched junction bases: 16. CDR1 SGHRS and CDR2 YFSETQ come from the germline V gene. The CDR3 loop spans 18 amino acids. Here the CDR3 reads CASSLVSGTERSKYEQYF. CDR3 coding DNA: TGCGCCAGCAGCTTGGTTTCCGGGACAGAACGATCCAAATACGAGCAGTACTTC.

The chain uses TRBV18 and TRBJ2-1, with 11 bases aligning to TRBD2. This CDR3 has 15 residues. Germline V gene sequence: CDR1 KGHSH, CDR2 LQKENI. J was trimmed by 3 bases and V by 4 bases; bases with no gene match: 2. CDR3 sequence: CASSQGTSGYNEQFF. CDR3 DNA: TGTGCCAGCTCACAAGGGACTAGCGGCTACAATGAGCAGTTCTTC. Based on the CDR3 plus reference TRBV18 and TRBJ2-1, the full variable domain is NAGVMQNPRHLVRRRGQEARLRCSPMKGHSHVYWYRQLPEEGLKFMVYLQKENIIDESGMPKERFSAEFPKEGPSILRIQQVVRGDSAAYFCASSQGTSGYNEQFFGPGTRLTVL.

This chain connects TRBV30 to TRBJ2-6, with 9 bases identical to TRBD1. Losses at the gene ends were 3 bases for V and 0 bases for J; bases not matched to a gene: 9. The CDR3 loop spans 18 amino acids. Germline assignment: CDR1 GTSNPN and CDR2 SVGIG (reference sequence). For the CDR3, the DNA is TGTGCCTGGAGATCGGCGACAGGGGGTTTCTCTGGGGCCAACGTCCTGACTTTC. As protein: CAWRSATGGFSGANVLTF.

The genes are TRBV7-2 and TRBJ2-7, with 14 bases matching TRBD2. The CDR3 has 17 amino acids. Germline V gene lookup returns CDR1 SGHTA and CDR2 FQGNSA. J gave up 5 bases and V 3 bases, and 9 bases lay outside the gene matches. The CDR3 protein is CASSLTSGGVKENEQYF. CDR3 nucleotide sequence: TGTGCCAGCAGCTTGACTAGCGGGGGGGTTAAAGAGAACGAGCAGTACTTC.

Only one count was recorded for this clone. The chain combines TRBV4-1 with TRBJ2-5; 8 bases fit TRBD2. CDR1 and CDR2 (germline): MGHRA, YSYEKL. The V gene end was trimmed by 1 base and the J gene end by 4 bases; junction bases not matched to a gene: 11. The CDR3 contains 17 residues. The CDR3 nucleotides read TGCGCCAGCAGCCAAGCTGGAAACGGGGGGGCCGGAGAGACCCAGTACTTC. Protein sequence: CASSQAGNGGAGETQYF.

The rearrangement joins TRBV13 to TRBJ2-1; TRBD2 matches at 12 bases. CDR1 PRHDT and CDR2 FYEKMQ come from the germline V gene (reference sequence). The length of the CDR3 is 17 residues. The junction had 6 bases not matched to a gene; V was cut back by 1 base and J by 5 bases. This CDR3 is CASSLVGLAGLDNEQFF. The CDR3, as DNA: TGTGCCAGCAGCTTAGTGGGACTAGCGGGTTTGGACAATGAGCAGTTCTTC.

The chain recombines TRBV7-9 with TRBJ2-5; D gene uncertain. Germline V gene data show CDR1 as SEHNR and CDR2 as FQNEAQ (reference sequence). The CDR3 has 15 residues. V shed 1 base and J shed 4 bases, with 13 bases lying between them. The CDR3 is CASSLDFSRRETQYF. The CDR3 nucleotides read TGTGCCAGCAGCTTAGATTTTTCTAGGCGAGAGACCCAGTACTTC.

The V and J genes are TRBV6-6 and TRBJ1-6; 7 nucleotides line up with TRBD1. The CDR3 is 16 amino acids. Losses at the gene ends were 7 bases for V and 1 base for J; bases not matched to a gene: 7. Germline loops: CDR1 MNHNY, CDR2 SVGAGI (reference sequence). This CDR3 reads CASTRGGISYNSPLHF. CDR3 coding DNA: TGTGCCAGCACTCGAGGGGGCATTTCCTATAATTCACCCCTCCACTTT.

CDR3 nucleotide sequence: TGTGCCTGGGCGCCGGTAGCGGGAGGGGTCGGGGAGCTGTTTTTT. Its protein is CAWAPVAGGVGELFF. This sequence joins TRBV30 and TRBJ2-2; TRBD2 aligns across 11 bases. The V gene end was trimmed by 5 bases and the J gene end by 7 bases; junction bases not matched to a gene: 9. The CDR3 sequence is 15 residues long. Germline CDR1 reads GTSNPN; CDR2 reads SVGIG (reference sequence).

The CDR3 here is CASSIGFGSYNEQFF. CDR3 bases: TGTGCCAGTAGTATAGGTTTCGGCTCCTACAATGAGCAGTTCTTC. The chain combines TRBV19 with TRBJ2-1, with unresolved D. Germline lookup yields CDR1 LNHDA and CDR2 SQIVND (reference sequence). Trimming cost V 1 base and J 0 bases, with 7 bases left between them. The CDR3 loop spans 15 amino acids.

This clone was detected only once. V gene TRBV19 combines with J gene TRBJ1-5, with no clear D. This CDR3 contains 15 residues. Germline V CDR1 and CDR2: LNHDA, SQIVND (reference sequence). Trimming removed 6 bases at V and 0 bases at J, with 12 bases between. The CDR3 DNA is TGTGCCAGTAGGCGGCAATCCTATAGCAATCAGCCCCAGCATTTT. Translated: CASRRQSYSNQPQHF.

The chain has TRBV30 and TRBJ2-7; D is possibly TRBD2 (5 bases). Germline CDR1 reads GTSNPN; CDR2 reads SVGIG (reference sequence). Trimming stripped 1 base from V and 3 bases from J, with 7 bases between. CDR3 length equals 12 residues. DNA for the CDR3: TGTGCCTGGAGTGACGGGAACTACGAGCAGTACTTC. As protein: CAWSDGNYEQYF.

This rearrangement joins TRBV27 to TRBJ1-2; D is possibly TRBD1 (6 bases). The V gene lost 6 bases and the J gene lost 5 bases, with 19 bases spanning the gap. The germline V gene encodes CDR1 MNHEY and CDR2 SMNVEV (reference sequence). There are 15 residues in the CDR3. CDR3 DNA sequence: TGTGCCAGCAGGCGGGGAGGGCAGGGGCTATATGGCTACACCTTC. Translating gives CASRRGGQGLYGYTF.

The V gene is TRBV18, the J gene TRBJ2-1; 10 bases match TRBD2. The CDR3 loop spans 17 amino acids. J was trimmed by 6 bases and V by 2 bases; bases with no gene match: 10. Germline V gene lookup returns CDR1 KGHSH and CDR2 LQKENI. CDR3 residues: CASSPASGGLPGNEQFF. In DNA, the CDR3 is TGTGCCAGCTCACCAGCTAGCGGGGGCCTCCCGGGCAATGAGCAGTTCTTC.

The rearrangement links TRBV6-5 to TRBJ1-3; 9 bases line up with TRBD1. The CDR3 is 15 residues long. Germline assignment: CDR1 MNHEY and CDR2 SVGAGI. V was pared by 10 bases and J by 0 bases, with 7 bases of the junction left unmatched. Here the CDR3 DNA reads TGTGCCACCAGGACAGGGGATCACTCTGGAAACACCATATATTTT. The encoded protein is CATRTGDHSGNTIYF.